The TCR beta chain described here comes from a study of blood T cell repertoires in COVID-19. Everyone who took part was 18 to 89 years old, and they came from 20 to 25 US areas. Symptom resolution, clearance, or two negative PCRs marked donors in Cohort 3 as recovered. The CDR3 contains 14 residues. Trimming left V 2 bases short and J 8 bases short, with 13 bases between. The germline CDR1 and CDR2 sequences are SGHKS and YYEKEE (reference sequence). TCRdb's table, derived via immunoSEQ multiplex PCR, lists solely in-frame clones and lacks some. The table lists some 240,000 clones, about four fifths of them singletons.

Sequenced material: PBMCs or T cells enriched from blood (not recorded which). This chain links TRBV5-5 with TRBJ1-4; D is possibly TRBD1 (5 bases). The receptor comes from a man aged 50 to 60 who had recovered from COVID-19. CDR3 nucleotide sequence: TGTGCCAGCAGCTTCGGGGGGGAAGGAGAAAAACTGTTTTTT. The encoded protein is CASSFGGEGEKLFF.